This T cell receptor (beta chain) comes out of a study of sequential checkpoint blockade in melanoma. Looking at the study overall: First-line arms were nivolumab then ipilimumab, or the reverse, randomized 1:1. Maintenance nivolumab came after either treatment sequence.

This CDR3 is 13 amino acids long. The V and J ends lost 4 bases and 5 bases respectively, with 11 bases between them. CDR1 is PRHDT, CDR2 FYEKMQ, per germline (reference sequence). Repertoires were generated with immunoSEQ multiplex PCR, while TCRdb's copy carries only in-frame clones and drops some. Of 5,700 or so clones in the sample, approximately 54% were seen once. Regarding treatment: randomized to nivolumab then ipilimumab (arm A) or the reverse (arm B). The TCR originated in a human donor with melanoma. The sequencing here drew on CD8+ T cells sorted from blood (inferred from file names), taken from a patient given nivolumab and ipilimumab in sequence. J is TRBJ1-1 and V is TRBV13; D perhaps matches TRBD1 (6 bases). The CDR3 here is CASSSEDRTEAFF. The DNA for the CDR3 is TGTGCCAGCAGCTCAGAGGACAGAACTGAAGCTTTCTTT.